What follows are 22 T cell receptor beta chains derived from one specimen sequenced in a study of preoperative IRX-2 immunotherapy in early breast cancer. Treatment of the sample: preoperative locoregional IRX-2 cytokine immunotherapy. The protocol was immunoSEQ multiplex PCR, while the TCRdb copy is restricted to in-frame clones and leaves out a portion. The data show around 25,000 clones, approximately 77% seen once. The material sequenced was lymph node tissue, taken after IRX-2 immunotherapy. These receptors were obtained from a human donor with breast cancer.

V usage is TRBV28 and J usage is TRBJ1-1; no definite D call. Germline CDR1 reads MDHEN; CDR2 reads SYDVKM. V was trimmed by 8 bases and J by 4 bases, leaving 14 bases between them. The CDR3 contains 13 residues. CDR3 in amino acids: CASLQSGLTEAFF. CDR3 sequence (DNA): TGTGCCAGCTTACAATCAGGCCTCACTGAAGCTTTCTTT. Full variable domain (rest looked up from reference TRBV28 and TRBJ1-1): DVKVTQSSRYLVKRTGEKVFLECVQDMDHENMFWYRQDPGLGLRLIYFSYDVKMKEKGDIPEGYSVSREKKERFSLILESASTNQTSMYLCASLQSGLTEAFFGQGTRLTVV.

The chain couples TRBV28 to TRBJ2-7, with 9 bases fitting TRBD1. This CDR3 is 14 amino acids long. With 7 bases clipped from V and 5 bases from J, the junction kept 9 bases outside the gene matches. Germline V lookup: CDR1 MDHEN, CDR2 SYDVKM. The CDR3 loop is CASTTGQGIHEQYF. In nucleotides, the CDR3 is TGTGCCAGCACGACGGGACAGGGCATCCACGAGCAGTACTTC.

This clone was seen once. The chain is built from TRBV6-8 and TRBJ2-1; possibly TRBD2 for D (6 bases). Between the trimmed V and J ends, which lost 2 bases and 14 bases, there was a span of 16 bases. The germline V gene encodes CDR1 MNHGY and CDR2 SAAAGT. The CDR3 runs to 13 residues. Here the CDR3 reads CASSYTTGVGEFF. The DNA for the CDR3 is TGTGCCAGCAGTTACACCACGGGAGTGGGTGAGTTCTTC.

The chain combines TRBV19 with TRBJ1-5; 7 bases agree with TRBD1. The length of the CDR3 is 15 residues. With V trimmed by 7 bases and J by 0 bases, 6 bases remained unmatched. Looked up from germline, CDR1 is LNHDA and CDR2 is SQIVND (reference sequence). For the CDR3, the DNA is TGTGCCAGTATACCGACAGGGAATAGCAATCAGCCCCAGCATTTT. Amino acids: CASIPTGNSNQPQHF.

The rearrangement links TRBV28 to TRBJ2-7, with 11 bases fitting TRBD1. The CDR3 loop spans 14 amino acids. Germline lookup yields CDR1 MDHEN and CDR2 SYDVKM. The V segment lost 5 bases and the J segment 3 bases; nucleotides outside the gene matches: 3. This CDR3 is CASSRGQGVYEQYF. CDR3 in DNA: TGTGCCAGCAGTAGGGGACAGGGGGTCTACGAGCAGTACTTC.

The chain couples TRBV6-8 to TRBJ1-4, with unresolved D. Per the germline V gene, CDR1 is MNHGY and CDR2 is SAAAGT. Trimming stripped 6 bases from V and 2 bases from J, with 10 bases between. The CDR3 sequence is 14 residues long. This chain's CDR3 is CASSKIFTNEKLFF. The DNA of the CDR3 is TGTGCCAGCAGCAAGATTTTTACTAATGAAAAACTGTTTTTT.

This chain links TRBV7-1 with TRBJ2-1; TRBD2 might be the D (6 bases). TRBV7-1 counts as an open reading frame of uncertain function. With 4 bases removed from V and 9 bases from J, the gap between germline ends came to 19 bases. CDR3 length equals 15 residues. The CDR3 is CASSLLSLGGTEQFF. DNA of the CDR3: TGTGCCAGCAGCTTACTCTCCCTGGGGGGTACTGAGCAGTTCTTC.

The chain joins TRBV10-2 to TRBJ2-7; D ambiguous. This CDR3 spans 12 amino acids. The ends were cut back, 0 bases at V and 6 bases at J, with 6 bases in the middle. Per the germline V gene, CDR1 is WSHSY and CDR2 is SAAADI. The CDR3 DNA follows: TGCGCCAGCAGTGAGTCCTGGGGCGAGCAGTACTTC. Its protein is CASSESWGEQYF.

V gene TRBV11-3 combines with J gene TRBJ2-1, with D perhaps being TRBD1 or TRBD2 (6 bases each). The V and J ends lost 5 bases and 2 bases respectively, with 22 bases between them. The CDR3 has 18 amino acids. Germline V gene data show CDR1 as SGHNT and CDR2 as YENEEA. The CDR3 spells CASSPGGVGGATYNEQFF. CDR3 coding DNA: TGTGCCAGCAGCCCCGGGGGCGTCGGCGGGGCGACCTACAATGAGCAGTTCTTC. The whole variable domain, filled in from reference TRBV11-3 and TRBJ2-1, reads EAGVVQSPRYKIIEKKQPVAFWCNPISGHNTLYWYLQNLGQGPELLIRYENEEAVDDSQLPKDRFSAERLKGVDSTLKIQPAELGDSAVYLCASSPGGVGGATYNEQFFGPGTRLTVL.

The chain joins TRBV11-3 to TRBJ2-7; 8 bases match TRBD1. The CDR3 runs to 15 residues. CDR1 and CDR2 from the germline V gene are SGHNT and YENEEA. V dropped 5 bases and J dropped 0; count of bases not matched to a gene: 6. In DNA, the CDR3 is TGTGCCAGCAGCCCCCGGGACAGGAGCTCCTACGAGCAGTACTTC. Protein sequence: CASSPRDRSSYEQYF.

The rearrangement uses TRBV11-3 and TRBJ2-7; 8 bases are a match to TRBD2. The germline V gene encodes CDR1 SGHNT and CDR2 YENEEA. The CDR3 has 14 residues. Losses at the gene ends were 5 bases for V and 3 bases for J; bases not matched to a gene: 6. The CDR3 region has the DNA TGTGCCAGCAGCGCAAGCGGGAGTTACTACGAGCAGTACTTC. Its protein product is CASSASGSYYEQYF.

The J gene is TRBJ2-7, the V gene TRBV11-3; TRBD1 or TRBD2 may be the D gene (6 bases each). This CDR3 has 14 residues. The germline gives CDR1 SGHNT, CDR2 YENEEA. V was cut by 7 bases and J by 3 bases, with 16 bases left in between. In nucleotides, the CDR3 is TGTGCCAGCAACCCGGGGGACACCCTCTACGAGCAGTACTTC. Translation gives CASNPGDTLYEQYF.

This chain joins TRBV19 and TRBJ2-2; no definite D call. This CDR3 contains 14 residues. V lost 4 bases to trimming and J lost 0 bases, with 6 bases between them. Germline CDR1 reads LNHDA; CDR2 reads SQIVND (reference sequence). The CDR3 nucleotides read TGTGCCAGTAGTACACAAGCGAACACCGGGGAGCTGTTTTTT. Its translation: CASSTQANTGELFF.

This chain connects TRBV5-1 to TRBJ2-2, with 10 bases aligning to TRBD1. Germline trimming cut 3 bases from V and 3 bases from J; bases unmatched to any gene: 2. The CDR3 runs 15 residues. Looked up from germline, CDR1 is SGHRS and CDR2 is YFSETQ. The CDR3, as DNA: TGCGCCAGCAGCTCCGGGACAGGGGACACCGGGGAGCTGTTTTTT. Translating gives CASSSGTGDTGELFF.

CDR3 DNA: TGTGCCAGTAGTCTTGGACAGGGGATTGAAAAACTGTTTTTT. It specifies CASSLGQGIEKLFF. The rearrangement uses TRBV19 and TRBJ1-4; 9 nucleotides agree with TRBD1. The V and J ends lost 5 bases and 7 bases, in that order; junction bases with no gene match: 5. Germline CDR1 and CDR2: LNHDA and SQIVND (reference sequence). The CDR3 has 14 residues. Complete variable domain (other parts from reference TRBV19 and TRBJ1-4): DGGITQSPKYLFRKEGQNVTLSCEQNLNHDAMYWYRQDPGQGLRLIYYSQIVNDFQKGDIAEGYSVSREKKESFPLTVTSAQKNPTAFYLCASSLGQGIEKLFFGSGTQLSVL.

The chain's CDR3 is CASSYGPGGPVEQFF. The CDR3 DNA sequence: TGTGCCAGCAGTTACGGCCCGGGAGGTCCGGTTGAGCAGTTCTTC. The rearrangement links TRBV6-8 to TRBJ2-1, with 7 bases that match TRBD2. Trimming at V came to 2 bases and at J to 9 bases, leaving 10 bases not matched to a gene. The CDR3 loop spans 15 amino acids. Germline CDR1 and CDR2: MNHGY and SAAAGT.

The V and J genes are TRBV18 and TRBJ2-6, with D uncertain. Trimming cost V 6 bases and J 1 base, with 10 bases left between them. From germline, CDR1 is KGHSH and CDR2 LQKENI. The CDR3 is 15 residues long. CDR3 residues: CASSAVGSGANVLTF. The CDR3 DNA is TGTGCCAGCTCCGCGGTAGGGTCTGGGGCCAACGTCCTGACTTTC.

The rearrangement joins TRBV19 to TRBJ2-2; D tentatively reads TRBD1 or TRBD2 (5 bases each). CDR3 length: 16 residues. V lost 3 bases to trimming and J lost 4 bases, with 15 bases between them. Germline CDR1 is LNHDA and CDR2 is SQIVND (reference sequence). The DNA for the CDR3 is TGTGCCAGTAGTATTGGGGGTCTCCTAGGCACCGGGGAGCTGTTTTTT. Translating gives CASSIGGLLGTGELFF. The whole variable domain, remainder taken from reference TRBV19 and TRBJ2-2, is DGGITQSPKYLFRKEGQNVTLSCEQNLNHDAMYWYRQDPGQGLRLIYYSQIVNDFQKGDIAEGYSVSREKKESFPLTVTSAQKNPTAFYLCASSIGGLLGTGELFFGEGSRLTVL.

The chain couples TRBV5-1 to TRBJ2-3; D gene uncertain. V shed 0 bases and J shed 0 bases, with 8 bases lying between them. CDR1 SGHRS and CDR2 YFSETQ come from the germline V gene. This CDR3 contains 15 residues. The CDR3 nucleotides are TGCGCCAGCAGCTTGGCGGCGGCTAGCACAGATACGCAGTATTTT. Protein: CASSLAAASTDTQYF.

The chain is built from TRBV6-8 and TRBJ1-3, with D perhaps TRBD1 (6 bases). Deletions cut 7 bases from V and 4 bases from J, with 14 bases between. Germline V gene sequence: CDR1 MNHGY, CDR2 SAAAGT. The CDR3 runs 14 residues. The CDR3 protein is CASTTGPSGNTIYF. The DNA of the CDR3 is TGTGCCAGCACAACAGGGCCGTCCGGAAACACCATATATTTT.

This chain uses TRBV19 with TRBJ2-3; maybe TRBD1 (6 bases). The CDR3 sequence is 13 residues long. The germline V gene encodes CDR1 LNHDA and CDR2 SQIVND (reference sequence). Between the trimmed V and J ends, which lost 4 bases and 6 bases, there was a span of 11 bases. CDR3 sequence (DNA): TGTGCCAGTAGTAGGCAGGGGATCGATACGCAGTATTTT. Its protein is CASSRQGIDTQYF.

V and J are TRBV7-6 and TRBJ2-3; D tentatively reads TRBD1 or TRBD2 (6 bases each). The CDR3 is made up of 16 amino acids. V was pared by 5 bases and J by 0 bases, with 15 bases between. CDR1 SGHVS and CDR2 FNYEAQ come from the germline V gene. CDR3 in DNA: TGTGCCAGCAGCCGGAGGGGGGCTACTAGCACAGATACGCAGTATTTT. This sequence encodes CASSRRGATSTDTQYF.